This T cell receptor beta chain is from a study of cytomegalovirus exposure and HLA in healthy donors. Study-level findings and limits: Researchers had no immune exposure information except CMV serostatus available. Researchers counted roughly 150 TCR beta chains as cytomegalovirus-associated. For most subjects, TCR beta sequences were reported to predict HLA-A and HLA-B alleles with accuracy.

It was with 60 Vbeta and 13 Jbeta primers that the PCR ran. Method: immunoSEQ multiplex PCR; TCRdb's copy keeps in-frame clones and lacks some. The sample has roughly 150,000 clones, over 55% seen once. Regarding this clone: Its antigen is still unknown.

Germline V lookup: CDR1 GTSNPN, CDR2 SVGIG (reference sequence). After removal of 5 bases from V and 7 bases from J, the junction contained 16 bases not matched to a gene. The CDR3 extends over 15 amino acids. The chain joins TRBV30 to TRBJ2-7; 8 bases are shared with TRBD1. The sequencing input was PBMCs. The receptor's source is a middle-aged man in good health and CMV-seronegative. The DNA of the CDR3 is TGTGCCTGGTCCGTGACGACAGGGGTTGTAGGGGAGCAGTACTTC. Translating gives CAWSVTTGVVGEQYF.